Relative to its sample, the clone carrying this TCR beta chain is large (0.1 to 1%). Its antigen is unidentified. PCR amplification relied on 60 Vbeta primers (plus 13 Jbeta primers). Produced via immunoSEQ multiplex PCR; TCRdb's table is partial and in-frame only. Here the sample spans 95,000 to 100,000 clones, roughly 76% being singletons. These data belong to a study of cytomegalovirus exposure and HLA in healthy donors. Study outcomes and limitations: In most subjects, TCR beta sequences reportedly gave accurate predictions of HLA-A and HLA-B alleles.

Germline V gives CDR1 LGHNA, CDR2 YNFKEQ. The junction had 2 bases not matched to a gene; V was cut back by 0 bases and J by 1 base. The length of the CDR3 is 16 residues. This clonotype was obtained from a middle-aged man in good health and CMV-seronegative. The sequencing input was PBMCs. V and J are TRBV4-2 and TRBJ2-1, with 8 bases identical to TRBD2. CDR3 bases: TGTGCCAGCAGCCAAGATACGGGGGGGTCCTACAATGAGCAGTTCTTC. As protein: CASSQDTGGSYNEQFF.